The rows below give T cell receptor beta chains drawn from one sample of a study of blood T cell repertoires in COVID-19. Sequenced by immunoSEQ multiplex PCR; TCRdb stores in-frame clones only, minus some. This table has about 7,200 clones, roughly 90% appearing once. What was sequenced was peripheral blood. These receptors originate from a human donor in a cohort sampled during active COVID-19. Both conserved end residues are part of each CDR3. D genes are given only for firm matches. Clone size is not always given. Where it is, it says once, few, many or a class for expanded clones.

clone size | J gene | V gene | D gene | CDR3 protein | CDR3 DNA
NA | TRBJ2-5 | TRBV25-1 | NA | CASSQLQGRETQYF | TGTGCCAGCAGCCAACTACAGGGGAGGGAGACCCAGTACTTC
NA | TRBJ2-7 | TRBV30 | NA | CAWSTHGGSYEQYF | TGTGCCTGGAGTACGCACGGGGGTTCCTACGAGCAGTACTTC
NA | TRBJ1-5 | TRBV18 | NA | CASAYGGIYSNQPQHF | TGTGCCAGCGCTTACGGGGGGATTTATAGCAATCAGCCCCAGCATTTT
once | TRBJ2-1 | TRBV19 | TRBD2 | CASSTGGGAYEQFF | TGTGCCAGTAGTACTGGCGGGGGGGCCTATGAGCAGTTCTTC
NA | TRBJ1-1 | TRBV5-6 | NA | CASSLTGSGMNTEAFF | TGTGCCAGCAGCTTAACAGGGTCGGGGATGAACACTGAAGCTTTCTTT
NA | TRBJ2-1 | TRBV25-1 | NA | CASSESGNEQFF | TGTGCCAGCAGTGAATCGGGAAATGAGCAGTTCTTC
NA | TRBJ2-7 | TRBV7-6 | NA | CASSSSSGSVYEQYF | TGTGCCAGCAGCTCCTCCAGCGGGTCCGTTTACGAGCAGTACTTC
NA | TRBJ1-2 | TRBV5-1 | TRBD1 | CASSWDRGNYGYTF | TGCGCCAGCTCCTGGGACAGGGGGAACTATGGCTACACCTTC
NA | TRBJ1-4 | TRBV5-4 | NA | CASSLAPVTNEKLFF | TGTGCCAGCAGCTTGGCCCCGGTGACTAATGAAAAACTGTTTTTT
NA | TRBJ1-1 | TRBV5-1 | TRBD1 | CASSFPRTGGGTEAFF | TGCGCCAGCAGCTTTCCGAGGACAGGGGGAGGCACTGAAGCTTTCTTT
once | TRBJ1-1 | TRBV6-4 | NA | CASSRDRNTEAFF | TGTGCCAGCAGCCGCGATAGGAACACTGAAGCTTTCTTT
NA | TRBJ1-2 | TRBV2 | NA | CASRTNRELNYGYTF | TGTGCCAGCAGGACCAACAGGGAATTAAACTATGGCTACACCTTC
NA | TRBJ2-1 | TRBV5-5 | NA | CASSPTNTGTEQFF | TGTGCCAGCAGCCCCACCAATACAGGGACTGAGCAGTTCTTC
NA | TRBJ2-7 | TRBV30 | NA | CAWSAEFRSYEQYF | TGTGCCTGGAGCGCAGAATTCCGCTCCTACGAGCAGTACTTC
NA | TRBJ2-2 | TRBV18 | NA | CASSPPVGVNTGELFF | TGTGCCAGCTCACCACCTGTCGGGGTGAACACCGGGGAGCTGTTTTTT
NA | TRBJ2-1 | TRBV3-1/TRBV3-2 | NA | CASSPPLLWSRGPSNEQFF | TGTGCCAGCAGCCCACCTCTTTTATGGTCGCGGGGACCCTCCAATGAGCAGTTCTTC
NA | TRBJ1-1 | TRBV11-3 | NA | CASSLDGQNTEAFF | TGTGCCAGCAGCTTAGATGGCCAGAACACTGAAGCTTTCTTT
NA | TRBJ1-2 | TRBV12-3/TRBV12-4 | NA | CASSIEPNYGYTF | TGTGCCAGCAGCATCGAGCCTAACTATGGCTACACCTTC
NA | TRBJ1-2 | TRBV5-1 | NA | CASSPGVFGYTF | TGCGCCAGCAGCCCCGGGGTCTTTGGCTACACCTTC
few | TRBJ1-5 | TRBV19 | NA | CASSLQTIAVSNQPQHF | TGTGCCAGTAGTCTACAGACGATCGCTGTTAGCAATCAGCCCCAGCATTTT
once | TRBJ1-4 | TRBV2 | NA | CASSDGQNEKLFF | TGTGCCAGCAGCGACGGACAAAATGAAAAACTGTTTTTT
NA | TRBJ2-1 | TRBV18 | TRBD2 | CASSPNTLLAGGYNEQFF | TGTGCCAGCTCACCGAACACACTTCTAGCGGGGGGCTACAATGAGCAGTTCTTC
NA | TRBJ2-2 | TRBV2 | TRBD1 | CASREDRGNGELFF | TGTGCCAGCAGGGAGGACAGGGGGAACGGGGAGCTGTTTTTT
once | TRBJ1-2 | TRBV7-9 | NA | CASSLSGNHYGYTF | TGTGCCAGCAGCTTATCCGGGAATCACTATGGCTACACCTTC
once | TRBJ2-7 | TRBV18 | TRBD1 | CASSPTGQGISYEQYF | TGTGCCAGCTCACCTACGGGACAGGGAATCTCCTACGAGCAGTACTTC
NA | TRBJ1-4 | TRBV29-1 | TRBD1 | CSVRTGTNEKLFF | TGCAGCGTTCGGACAGGGACTAATGAAAAACTGTTTTTT
NA | TRBJ1-1 | TRBV12-3/TRBV12-4 | NA | CASSFSGTEAFF | TGTGCCAGCAGTTTTTCCGGCACTGAAGCTTTCTTT
once | TRBJ2-4 | TRBV10-3 | NA | CAISDPTSRGNIQYF | TGTGCCATCAGTGACCCGACTAGCAGGGGAAACATTCAGTACTTC
NA | TRBJ1-2 | TRBV6-5 | NA | CASRQNYGYTF | TGTGCCAGCAGACAGAACTATGGCTACACCTTC
NA | TRBJ2-7 | TRBV5-6 | TRBD2 | CASSLALELGGEQYF | TGTGCCAGCAGCTTGGCGCTGGAGCTCGGGGGGGAGCAGTACTTC
once | TRBJ1-5 | TRBV6-1 | NA | CASSELVRYSNQPQHF | TGTGCCAGCAGTGAGCTGGTGAGGTATAGCAATCAGCCCCAGCATTTT
NA | TRBJ1-1 | TRBV6-2/TRBV6-3 | NA | CASSYSQVQTEAFF | TGTGCCAGCAGTTACTCCCAGGTACAAACTGAAGCTTTCTTT
NA | TRBJ1-2 | TRBV4-2 | TRBD1 | CASSQRKGQGSYGYTF | TGTGCCAGCAGCCAACGTAAAGGACAGGGGTCTTATGGCTACACCTTC
NA | TRBJ2-1 | TRBV7-2 | NA | CASSLQLYNEQFF | TGTGCCAGCAGTCTCCAACTTTACAATGAGCAGTTCTTC
NA | TRBJ2-7 | TRBV11-3 | TRBD2 | CASSRTSDYEQYF | TGTGCCAGCAGCCGGACTAGCGATTACGAGCAGTACTTC
few | TRBJ2-1 | TRBV4-1 | TRBD2 | CASSQGPSSGVEQFF | TGCGCCAGCAGCCAAGGGCCCTCTAGCGGGGTTGAGCAGTTCTTC
NA | TRBJ2-7 | TRBV4-3 | TRBD1 | CASSQEWRQGSYEQYF | TGCGCCAGCAGCCAAGAATGGAGACAGGGGTCCTACGAGCAGTACTTC
NA | TRBJ1-6 | TRBV9 | TRBD1 | CASSVGGTGANSPLHF | TGTGCCAGCAGCGTAGGCGGTACAGGGGCCAATTCACCCCTCCACTTT
NA | TRBJ2-7 | TRBV20-1 | NA | CSASSWEWEQYF | TGCAGTGCTAGTTCGTGGGAGTGGGAGCAGTACTTC
NA | TRBJ2-7 | TRBV7-2 | NA | CASSLGRPGDPYEQYF | TGTGCCAGCAGCTTAGGGAGGCCAGGGGATCCCTACGAGCAGTACTTC
NA | TRBJ2-3 | TRBV27 | TRBD2 | CASSPPRREGSTDTQYF | TGTGCCAGCAGTCCCCCCCGGCGGGAGGGAAGCACAGATACGCAGTATTTT
once | TRBJ2-5 | TRBV27 | NA | CASSLSIRSQETQYF | TGTGCCAGCAGTTTATCGATTCGTAGCCAAGAGACCCAGTACTTC
NA | TRBJ2-3 | TRBV2 | NA | CASSQKLSDTQYF | TGTGCCAGCAGCCAAAAGCTCTCAGATACGCAGTATTTT
NA | TRBJ2-7 | TRBV5-1 | NA | CASSSRYGPYEQYF | TGCGCCAGCAGCTCACGATACGGTCCCTACGAGCAGTACTTC
NA | TRBJ2-7 | TRBV10-1 | TRBD1 | CASSRDRGLYEQYF | TGCGCCAGCAGTCGGGACAGGGGGCTGTACGAGCAGTACTTC
once | TRBJ2-3 | TRBV7-2 | NA | CASSLVWGGTDTQYF | TGTGCCAGCAGCTTAGTTTGGGGAGGCACAGATACGCAGTATTTT
once | TRBJ1-2 | TRBV11-2 | TRBD1 | CASSAGQTYGYTF | TGTGCCAGCAGCGCGGGACAGACCTATGGCTACACCTTC
NA | TRBJ1-5 | TRBV20-1 | NA | CSAGGGNRPQHF | TGCAGTGCTGGTGGCGGCAACCGGCCCCAGCATTTT
NA | TRBJ2-2 | TRBV7-2 | NA | CASSLRTVNTGELFF | TGTGCCAGCAGCTTAAGGACAGTAAACACCGGGGAGCTGTTTTTT
once | TRBJ1-1 | TRBV6-5 | NA | CASSYMGSGYTEAFF | TGTGCCAGCAGTTACATGGGGAGCGGGTACACTGAAGCTTTCTTT
NA | TRBJ1-1 | TRBV9 | TRBD1 | CASSFTTGGNTEAFF | TGTGCCAGCAGCTTCACGACAGGGGGCAACACTGAAGCTTTCTTT
NA | TRBJ2-2 | TRBV3-1/TRBV3-2 | TRBD2 | CASSHAGGLSTGELFF | TGTGCCAGCAGCCATGCGGGAGGGCTAAGCACCGGGGAGCTGTTTTTT
few | TRBJ2-7 | TRBV30 | NA | CAWSVGSQYEQYF | TGTGCCTGGAGTGTAGGGAGCCAATACGAGCAGTACTTC
NA | TRBJ2-3 | TRBV7-3 | NA | CASSLRQGTDTQYF | TGTGCCAGCAGCTTAAGGCAGGGGACAGATACGCAGTATTTT
NA | TRBJ2-1 | TRBV4-3 | NA | CASSPNFGAYNEQFF | TGCGCCAGCAGCCCGAATTTCGGTGCCTACAATGAGCAGTTCTTC
NA | TRBJ2-4 | TRBV7-2 | NA | CASSSGQGRINIQYF | TGTGCCAGCAGCTCCGGGCAGGGGAGAATAAACATTCAGTACTTC